These 8 T cell receptor beta chains were sequenced from one sample in a study of T cell responses to AZD1222 COVID-19 vaccine. Profiling relied on immunoSEQ multiplex PCR, and the TCRdb table lists in-frame clones only, not all of them. The sample carries roughly 190,000 clones, roughly nine tenths recorded once. This material consisted of peripheral blood, taken 28 days after the second AZD1222 dose. These receptors all come from an adult who received the AZD1222 COVID-19 vaccine.

The V and J genes are TRBV7-9 and TRBJ2-7; 7 nucleotides align to TRBD1. This CDR3 spans 13 amino acids. Trimming took 5 bases from V and 5 from J; bases not matched to a gene: 6. Looked up from germline, CDR1 is SEHNR and CDR2 is FQNEAQ (reference sequence). Here the CDR3 reads CASSMGQLNEQYF. The CDR3 DNA sequence: TGTGCCAGCAGCATGGGACAGCTGAACGAGCAGTACTTC.

This clone appeared once. V gene TRBV19 combines with J gene TRBJ1-2; no firm D call. The ends were cut back, 6 bases at V and 2 bases at J, with 13 bases in the middle. The germline CDR1 and CDR2 sequences are LNHDA and SQIVND (reference sequence). The CDR3 is 14 residues long. The DNA of the CDR3 is TGTGCCAGTAGCCTAAGACCGGCGAACTATGGCTACACCTTC. It specifies CASSLRPANYGYTF.

CDR3 in amino acids: CASSPDRSGANVLTF. The CDR3 coding sequence is TGTGCCAGCTCACCTGACAGGTCTGGGGCCAACGTCCTGACTTTC. The chain employs TRBV18 and TRBJ2-6, with TRBD1 as a possible D gene (6 bases). CDR1 and CDR2 (germline): KGHSH, LQKENI. The CDR3 is 15 amino acids. V was clipped by 3 bases and J by 1 base, with 7 bases between them.

CDR3 sequence (DNA): TGTGCCAGCAGCCAAGACGATGAGCAGTTCTTC. As protein: CASSQDDEQFF. The chain carries TRBV4-2 and TRBJ2-1, with D hard to call. Trimming cost V 0 bases and J 8 bases, with 2 bases left between them. This CDR3 region has 11 residues. CDR1 LGHNA and CDR2 YNFKEQ come from the germline V gene.

The chain employs TRBV20-1 and TRBJ1-6; D is unresolved. The ends were cut back, 3 bases at V and 10 bases at J, with 10 bases in the middle. The CDR3 totals 12 residues. Germline V gives CDR1 DFQATT, CDR2 SNEGSKA (reference sequence). This chain's CDR3 is CSASVSSSPLHF. Here the CDR3 DNA reads TGCAGTGCTAGTGTCAGTTCCTCACCCCTCCACTTT.

This clone turned up a few times. This sequence joins TRBV7-2 and TRBJ1-1, with D perhaps TRBD1 (5 bases). V was shortened by 1 base and J by 2 bases, with 11 bases between the two germline ends. The CDR3 is 15 amino acids. Germline V gene lookup returns CDR1 SGHTA and CDR2 FQGNSA. In DNA, the CDR3 is TGTGCCAGCAGCTTAGGACCAGGGTTCAACACTGAAGCTTTCTTT. Its translation is CASSLGPGFNTEAFF.

V and J are TRBV5-4 and TRBJ2-1; TRBD2 matches at 13 bases. Germline-derived CDR1 and CDR2 are SGHNT and YYREEE (reference sequence). V shed 4 bases, J shed 10 bases, and the junction held 5 bases outside the gene matches. This CDR3 is 14 amino acids long. The CDR3 region is CASSGGTSGIEQFF. In DNA, the CDR3 is TGTGCCAGCAGCGGGGGGACTAGCGGGATCGAGCAGTTCTTC.

This clone was detected a few times. The chain links TRBV24-1 to TRBJ1-2; 7 bases map to TRBD1. Looked up from germline, CDR1 is KGHDR and CDR2 is SFDVKD. The V segment lost 3 bases and the J segment 6 bases; nucleotides outside the gene matches: 6. The CDR3 has 14 amino acids. The CDR3 protein is CATSDVTTGHGYTF. In DNA form, the CDR3 reads TGTGCCACCAGTGATGTCACGACAGGGCATGGCTACACCTTC.